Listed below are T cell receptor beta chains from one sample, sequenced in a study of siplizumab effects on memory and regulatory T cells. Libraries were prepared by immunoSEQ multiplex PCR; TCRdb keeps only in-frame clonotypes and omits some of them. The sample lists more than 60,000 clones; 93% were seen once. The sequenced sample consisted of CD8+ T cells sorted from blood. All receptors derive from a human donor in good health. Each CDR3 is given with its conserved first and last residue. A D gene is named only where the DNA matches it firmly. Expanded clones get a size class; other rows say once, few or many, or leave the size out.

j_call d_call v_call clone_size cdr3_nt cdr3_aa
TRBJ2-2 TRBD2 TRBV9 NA TGTGCCAGCAGCGTGAAACTAGCGGATCAGCAGGGCGGGGAGCTGTTTTTT CASSVKLADQQGGELFF
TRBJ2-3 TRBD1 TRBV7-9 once TGTGCCAGCAGCGTAGACAGGGGGCGCAGTACAGATACGCAGTATTTT CASSVDRGRSTDTQYF
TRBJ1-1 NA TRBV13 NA TGTGCCTCAAAGGCAGGGACACTAACTGAAGCTTTCTTT CASKAGTLTEAFF
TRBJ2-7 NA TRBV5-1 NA TGCGCCAGCAGCCAATTTCAAGGAATATCAGCATACGAGCAGTACTTC CASSQFQGISAYEQYF
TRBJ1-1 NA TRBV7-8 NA TGTGCCAGCAGCGGCCCCCAGGGACAAACCAACACTGAAGCTTTCTTT CASSGPQGQTNTEAFF
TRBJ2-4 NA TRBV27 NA TGTGCCAGCAGGTCTGGCTACACCCTTTACCTTAGCGCCAAAAACATTCAGTACTTC CASRSGYTLYLSAKNIQYF
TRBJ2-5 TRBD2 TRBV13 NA TGTGCCAGCAGCCCCCGACTAGCGGGGGGCCCACGGGAAGAGACCCAGTACTTC CASSPRLAGGPREETQYF
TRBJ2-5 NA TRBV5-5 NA TGTGCCAGCAGCTTAGAGGGGGTAGAGACCCAGTACTTC CASSLEGVETQYF
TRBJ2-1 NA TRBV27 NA TGTGCCAGCAGTTTATCGGCGGAGACCTACAATGAGCAGTTCTTC CASSLSAETYNEQFF
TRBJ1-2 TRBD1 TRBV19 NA TGTGCCAGTAGTACCCCGGGACAGGGGCCCTATGGCTACACCTTC CASSTPGQGPYGYTF
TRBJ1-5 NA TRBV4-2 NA TGTGCCAGCAGCCAAGATGTCGGCCCGAATCAGCCCCAGCATTTT CASSQDVGPNQPQHF
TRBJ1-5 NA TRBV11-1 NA TGTGCCAGCAGCTTATGGGCAGATCAGCCCCAGCATTTT CASSLWADQPQHF
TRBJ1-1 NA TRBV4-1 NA TGCGCCAGCAGCCAAGGAGGAAGAATGAACACTGAAGCTTTCTTT CASSQGGRMNTEAFF
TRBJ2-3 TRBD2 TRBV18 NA TGTGCCAGCTCACCGGCTGAGCGGGGGCGCCGGGATACGCAGTATTTT CASSPAERGRRDTQYF
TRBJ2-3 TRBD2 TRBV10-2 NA TGCGCCAGCAGTCTAGCGGGGGGCACAGATACGCAGTATTTT CASSLAGGTDTQYF
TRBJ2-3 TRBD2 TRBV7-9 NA TGTGCCAGCAGCAAAGGGGGACTAGCGGGGGCCTTCACAGATACGCAGTATTTT CASSKGGLAGAFTDTQYF
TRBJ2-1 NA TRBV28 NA TGTGCCAGCAGGGGGGACGGTCGTACCTACAATGAGCAGTTCTTC CASRGDGRTYNEQFF
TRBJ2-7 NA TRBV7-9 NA TGTGCCAGCAGCTTAGAGGGTAGCGGCTACGAGCAGTACTTC CASSLEGSGYEQYF
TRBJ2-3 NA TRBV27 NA TGTGCCAGCATTCCTAGCAGTAGCACAGATACGCAGTATTTT CASIPSSSTDTQYF
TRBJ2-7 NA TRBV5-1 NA TGCGCCAGCAGCGCCCTACAGAGCTCCTACGAGCAGTACTTC CASSALQSSYEQYF
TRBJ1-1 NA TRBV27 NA TGTGCCAGCAGCCCCGACCACACTGAAGCTTTCTTT CASSPDHTEAFF
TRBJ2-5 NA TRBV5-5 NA TGTGCCAGCAGCTTGGTCGGGGAGACCCAGTACTTC CASSLVGETQYF
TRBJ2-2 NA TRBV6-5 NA TGTGCCAGCAGTTACTCGACAGATTACACCGGGGAGCTGTTTTTT CASSYSTDYTGELFF
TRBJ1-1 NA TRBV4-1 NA TGCGCCAGCAGCCAAGTCCTGAACACTGAAGCTTTCTTT CASSQVLNTEAFF
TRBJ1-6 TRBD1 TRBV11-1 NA TGTGCCAGCAGCCAACCGGGACAGGGACCCTATAATTCACCCCTCCACTTT CASSQPGQGPYNSPLHF
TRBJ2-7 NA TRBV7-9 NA TGTGCCAGCAGCGACTCGACAGGGAGGGACGAGCAGTACTTC CASSDSTGRDEQYF
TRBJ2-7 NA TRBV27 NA TGTGCCAGCCGCTCCTCCTTGGGACTGTCCTCCTACGAGCAGTACTTC CASRSSLGLSSYEQYF
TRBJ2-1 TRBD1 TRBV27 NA TGTGCCAGCAGTCTGCGGACAGGGGCGGGCAATGAGCAGTTCTTC CASSLRTGAGNEQFF
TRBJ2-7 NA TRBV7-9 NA TGTGCCAGCAGCTTTGGTCCGGGGGGCTACTACGAGCAGTACTTC CASSFGPGGYYEQYF
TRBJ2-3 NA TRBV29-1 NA TGCAGCGTCGACGGGAGTGGGTCGCCCACAGATACGCAGTATTTT CSVDGSGSPTDTQYF
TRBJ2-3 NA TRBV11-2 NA TGTGCCAGCAGCCCCGTGGACTTACCCACAGATACGCAGTATTTT CASSPVDLPTDTQYF
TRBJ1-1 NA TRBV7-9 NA TGTGCCAGCAGCTTAGTTGTGGGTGACACTGAAGCTTTCTTT CASSLVVGDTEAFF
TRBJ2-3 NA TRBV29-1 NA TGCAGCGTTGAAGACGGCGCAGGGTACATGGCAGATACGCAGTATTTT CSVEDGAGYMADTQYF
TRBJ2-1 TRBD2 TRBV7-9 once TGTGCCAGCAGCTCCGGACTAGCGGGGGGGATGGTGAAGCAGTTCTTC CASSSGLAGGMVKQFF
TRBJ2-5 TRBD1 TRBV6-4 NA TGTGCCAGCACCCACAGGGGGCGGGGGGAGACCCAGTACTTC CASTHRGRGETQYF
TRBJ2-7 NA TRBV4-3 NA TGCGCCAGCAGCCAAGTGGCCCAAGACAGGAACTACGAGCAGTACTTC CASSQVAQDRNYEQYF
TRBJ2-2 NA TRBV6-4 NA TGTGCCAGCACAGGAGGGAACACCGGGGAGCTGTTTTTT CASTGGNTGELFF
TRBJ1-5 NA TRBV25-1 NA TGTGCCAGCAGTACAGGTAATCAGCCCCAGCATTTT CASSTGNQPQHF
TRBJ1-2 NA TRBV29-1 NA TGCAGCGTTGTAGAAGGTGGCTACACCTTC CSVVEGGYTF
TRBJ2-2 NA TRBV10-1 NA TGCGCCAGCAGTGAGGGCGCCGGGGAGCTGTTTTTT CASSEGAGELFF
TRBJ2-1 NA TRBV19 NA TGTGCCAGTAGTCCATCCGGGGGTATCCCCTACAATGAGCAGTTCTTC CASSPSGGIPYNEQFF
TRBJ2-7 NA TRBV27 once TGTGCCAGCAGTTTTGGTCCTACGGTCCACGAGCAGTACTTC CASSFGPTVHEQYF
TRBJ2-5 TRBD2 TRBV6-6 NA TGTGCCAGCAGTTTGTCCACTAGCGGCCCCTCGGGGACCCAGTACTTC CASSLSTSGPSGTQYF
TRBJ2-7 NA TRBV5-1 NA TGCGCCAGCAGCTTGGACGTAGCCTACGAGCAGTACTTC CASSLDVAYEQYF
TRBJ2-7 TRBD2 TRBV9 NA TGTGCCAGCAGCCCAGAGGGACTAGCGGGGGCCGACGAGCAGTACTTC CASSPEGLAGADEQYF
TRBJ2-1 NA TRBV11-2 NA TGTGCCAGCAGCTCCTTGGGGGGGGCATACAATGAGCAGTTCTTC CASSSLGGAYNEQFF
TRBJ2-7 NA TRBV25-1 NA TGTGCCAGCAGTGTGCTATCCGGCGAGCAGTACTTC CASSVLSGEQYF
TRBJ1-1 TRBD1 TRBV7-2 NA TGTGCCAGCAGCCCAAGTCGGACAGGGTGGAACACTGAAGCTTTCTTT CASSPSRTGWNTEAFF
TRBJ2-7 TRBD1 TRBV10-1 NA TGCGCCAGCAGCCCGGGGACAGGGCTCGAGCAGTACTTC CASSPGTGLEQYF
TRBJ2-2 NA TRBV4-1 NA TGCGCCAGCAGCCAAAGAGAGGGGGAGCTGTTTTTT CASSQREGELFF
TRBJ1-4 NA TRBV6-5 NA TGTGCCAGCAGAACGGGAGGGTCTAATGAAAAACTGTTTTTT CASRTGGSNEKLFF
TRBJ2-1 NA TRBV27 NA TGTGCCAGCAGTTTATCGTCCCGGGGGAATGAGCAGTTCTTC CASSLSSRGNEQFF